This TCR beta chain was captured by sequencing in a study of PD-1 blockade in classical Hodgkin lymphoma. Study results and limitations: CD4+ TCR diversity rose significantly by C4D1, and CD8+ TCR diversity did not. Baseline diversity was lower in partial responders and progressors than complete responders.

V dropped 6 bases and J dropped 9; count of bases not matched to a gene: 12. Per germline, CDR1 SGHTS and CDR2 YDEGEE. This CDR3 region has 14 residues. This table comes from immunoSEQ multiplex PCR, and its TCRdb copy is limited to in-frame clones, with some not included. The repertoire includes more than 40,000 clones, around 72% of them detected once, and 2.5% to 3.5% sits in the top ten. Every patient had relapsed following autologous stem cell transplantation, and cohorts differed in brentuximab vedotin exposure. Best responses fell into complete response, partial response or progressive disease. About this clone: The antigen is not known.

The source of this sequence is a human donor with classical Hodgkin lymphoma. The chain carries TRBV5-8 and TRBJ2-1; TRBD2 matches at 7 bases. Specimen: peripheral blood mononuclear cells (PBMCs), collected before the second cycle of nivolumab. The CDR3 loop reads CASIGLAVRGEQFF. In nucleotides, the CDR3 is TGTGCCAGCATTGGGCTAGCGGTTCGTGGTGAGCAGTTCTTC.